The 5 T cell receptor beta chains listed next were all sequenced from one sample in a study of OX40 agonist ivuxolimab in advanced cancers. Some clones are missing from TCRdb's copy, which holds only in-frame ones; the method was immunoSEQ multiplex PCR. Of fewer than 85,000 clones in the sample, about 80% were seen once. Sequences were derived from CD4+ or CD8+ T cells sorted from blood, sampled in a trial of the OX40 agonist ivuxolimab. The receptors stem from an adult with an advanced solid tumor such as melanoma, head and neck, liver or kidney cancer.

The rearrangement uses TRBV6-1 and TRBJ2-6; D gene ambiguous. Trimming took 2 bases from V and 0 from J, leaving 11 bases between them. The CDR3 contains 17 residues. Per germline, CDR1 MNHNS and CDR2 SASEGT. The CDR3 nucleotides are TGTGCCAGCAGTGAACGTGACTTGTTCTCTGGGGCCAACGTCCTGACTTTC. Translated: CASSERDLFSGANVLTF.

Regarding this clone: One end of the junction is discordant with germline, which a read error may explain. V usage is TRBV10-3 and J usage is TRBJ2-2; 9 nucleotides match TRBD2. This CDR3 spans 16 amino acids. Looked up from germline, CDR1 is ENHRY and CDR2 is SYGVKD. CDR3 amino acids: CAIREAAGGYTGELFF. The CDR3 DNA follows: TGTGCCATCCGTGAGGCAGCGGGGGGATATACCGGGGAGCTGTTTTTT.

The sample holds a few counts of this clone. One end of the junction is discordant with germline, which a read error may explain. This sequence joins TRBV28 and TRBJ1-2, with D possibly being TRBD1 (5 bases). Germline assignment: CDR1 MDHEN and CDR2 SYDVKM. The CDR3 sequence is 15 residues long. The CDR3 protein is CASIRIGTANYGYTF. The CDR3 coding sequence is TGTGCAAGCATCCGAATCGGGACCGCAAACTATGGCTACACCTTC.

The chain links TRBV18 to TRBJ2-7, with 7 bases aligning to TRBD2. J lost 6 bases, V lost 2 bases, and 10 bases had no gene match. Germline CDR1 KGHSH, CDR2 LQKENI. The CDR3 is 15 amino acids. The chain's CDR3 is CASSPTRTSVSEQYF. As DNA, the CDR3 is TGTGCCAGCTCACCAACCCGTACTAGCGTCAGCGAGCAGTACTTC. The variable domain in full, with the rest retrieved from reference TRBV18 and TRBJ2-7, is NAGVMQNPRHLVRRRGQEARLRCSPMKGHSHVYWYRQLPEEGLKFMVYLQKENIIDESGMPKERFSAEFPKEGPSILRIQQVVRGDSAAYFCASSPTRTSVSEQYFGPGTRLTVT.

The CDR3 nucleotides are TGTGCCAGCAGCGTTAGAGCGGGGGGCTACGAGCAGTACTTC. It specifies CASSVRAGGYEQYF. The chain joins TRBV9 to TRBJ2-7; 9 positions match TRBD2. The V gene's germline CDR1 is SGDLS and CDR2 YYNGEE. The CDR3 contains 14 residues. With 2 bases clipped from V and 3 bases from J, the junction kept 3 bases outside the gene matches.